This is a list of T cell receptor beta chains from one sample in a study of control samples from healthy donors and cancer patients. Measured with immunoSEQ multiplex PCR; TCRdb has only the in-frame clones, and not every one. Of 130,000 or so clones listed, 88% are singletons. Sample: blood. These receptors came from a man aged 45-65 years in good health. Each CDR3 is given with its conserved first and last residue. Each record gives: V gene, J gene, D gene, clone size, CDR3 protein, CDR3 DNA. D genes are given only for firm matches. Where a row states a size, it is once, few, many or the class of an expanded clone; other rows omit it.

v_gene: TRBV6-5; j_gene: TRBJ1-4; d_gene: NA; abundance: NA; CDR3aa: CASSRTENEKLFF; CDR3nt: TGTGCCAGCAGTCGAACGGAGAATGAAAAACTGTTTTTT
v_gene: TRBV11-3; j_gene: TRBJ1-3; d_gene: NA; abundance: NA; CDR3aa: CASSLGFVVSDSSGNTIYF; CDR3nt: TGTGCCAGCAGCTTAGGTTTCGTGGTCTCGGATAGCTCTGGAAACACCATATATTTT
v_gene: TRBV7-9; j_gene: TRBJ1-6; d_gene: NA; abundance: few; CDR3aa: CASSLATGRNSPLHF; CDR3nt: TGTGCCAGCAGCTTAGCAACAGGGAGGAATTCACCCCTCCACTTT
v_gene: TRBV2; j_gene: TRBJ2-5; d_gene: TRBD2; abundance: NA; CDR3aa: CASLAGRTQYF; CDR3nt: TGTGCCAGCCTAGCGGGCCGGACCCAGTACTTC
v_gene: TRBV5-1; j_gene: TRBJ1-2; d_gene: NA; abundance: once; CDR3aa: CASSQQGFGYTF; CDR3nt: TGCGCCAGCAGCCAACAGGGTTTCGGCTACACCTTC
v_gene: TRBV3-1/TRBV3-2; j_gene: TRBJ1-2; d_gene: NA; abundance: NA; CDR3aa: CASSQSPALLYYGYTF; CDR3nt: TGTGCCAGCAGCCAATCTCCGGCCCTCCTTTACTATGGCTACACCTTC
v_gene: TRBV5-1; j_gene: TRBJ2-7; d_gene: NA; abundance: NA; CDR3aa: CASRVLADRQHYEQYF; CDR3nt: TGCGCCAGCAGAGTCCTAGCGGACAGACAACACTACGAGCAGTACTTC
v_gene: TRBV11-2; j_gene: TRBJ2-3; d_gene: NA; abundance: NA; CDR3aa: CASSLIKADTQYF; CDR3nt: TGTGCCAGCAGCTTAATAAAAGCAGATACGCAGTATTTT
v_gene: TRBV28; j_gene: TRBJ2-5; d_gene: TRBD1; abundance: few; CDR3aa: CASSQQGSQETQYF; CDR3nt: TGTGCCAGCAGTCAACAGGGGTCCCAAGAGACCCAGTACTTC
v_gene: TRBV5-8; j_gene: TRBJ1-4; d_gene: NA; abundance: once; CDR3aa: CASSSGLVFGTNEKLFF; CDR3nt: TGTGCCAGCAGCTCGGGGCTCGTGTTTGGAACTAATGAAAAACTGTTTTTT
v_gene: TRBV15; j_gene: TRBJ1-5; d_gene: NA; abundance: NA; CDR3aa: CATSTHNSNQPQHF; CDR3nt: TGTGCCACCAGCACACATAATAGCAATCAGCCCCAGCATTTT
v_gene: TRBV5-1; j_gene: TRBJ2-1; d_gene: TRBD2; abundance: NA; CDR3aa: CASSLEVQGGNEQFF; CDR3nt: TGCGCCAGCAGCTTGGAAGTTCAGGGAGGGAATGAGCAGTTCTTC
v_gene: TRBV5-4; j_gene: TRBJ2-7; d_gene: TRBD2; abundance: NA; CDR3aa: CASSSRASGGMEQYF; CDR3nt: TGTGCCAGCAGTTCGCGGGCTAGCGGGGGCATGGAGCAGTACTTC
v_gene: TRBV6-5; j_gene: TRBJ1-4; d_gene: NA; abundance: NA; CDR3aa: CASRQPGPNEKLFF; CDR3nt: TGTGCCAGCAGACAGCCGGGACCTAATGAAAAACTGTTTTTT
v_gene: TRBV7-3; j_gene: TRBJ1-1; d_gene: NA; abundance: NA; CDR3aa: CASSLSSATEAFF; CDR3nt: TGTGCCAGCAGCTTATCAAGCGCAACTGAAGCTTTCTTT
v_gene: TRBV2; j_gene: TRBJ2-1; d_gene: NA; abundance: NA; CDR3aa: CATSRDSSYNEQFF; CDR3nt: TGTGCCACATCGAGGGATAGCTCCTACAATGAGCAGTTCTTC
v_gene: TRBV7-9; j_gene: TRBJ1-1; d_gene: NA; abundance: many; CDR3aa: CASSLSANTEAFF; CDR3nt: TGTGCCAGCAGCTTGTCCGCGAACACTGAAGCTTTCTTT
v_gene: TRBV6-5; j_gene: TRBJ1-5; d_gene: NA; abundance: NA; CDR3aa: CASGTYQPQHF; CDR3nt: TGTGCCAGCGGGACCTATCAGCCCCAGCATTTT
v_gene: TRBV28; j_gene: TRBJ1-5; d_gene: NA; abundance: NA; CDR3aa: CASSLWSQPQHF; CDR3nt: TGTGCCAGCAGTTTGTGGAGTCAGCCCCAGCATTTT
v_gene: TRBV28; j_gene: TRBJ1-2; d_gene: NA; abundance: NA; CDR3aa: CASSLPTDYGYTF; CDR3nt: TGTGCCAGCAGTCTCCCCACAGATTATGGCTACACCTTC
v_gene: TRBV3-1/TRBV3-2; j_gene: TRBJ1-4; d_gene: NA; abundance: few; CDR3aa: CASSHSTSYNEKLFF; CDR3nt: TGTGCCAGCAGCCATTCCACATCCTATAATGAAAAACTGTTTTTT
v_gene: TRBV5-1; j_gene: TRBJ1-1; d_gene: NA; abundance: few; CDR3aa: CASSPSGWDTEAFF; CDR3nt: TGCGCCAGCAGCCCCTCGGGGTGGGACACTGAAGCTTTCTTT
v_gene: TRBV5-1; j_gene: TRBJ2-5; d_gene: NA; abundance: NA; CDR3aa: CASSSGPQETQYF; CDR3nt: TGCGCCAGCAGCTCCGGTCCCCAAGAGACCCAGTACTTC
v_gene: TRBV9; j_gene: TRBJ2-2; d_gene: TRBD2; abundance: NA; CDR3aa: CASSARGGTGELFF; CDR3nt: TGTGCCAGCAGCGCCCGGGGGGGGACCGGGGAGCTGTTTTTT
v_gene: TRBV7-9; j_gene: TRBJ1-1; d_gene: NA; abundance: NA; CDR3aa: CASSFRASVASEAFF; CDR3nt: TGTGCCAGCAGCTTTCGGGCATCCGTGGCGAGCGAAGCTTTCTTT
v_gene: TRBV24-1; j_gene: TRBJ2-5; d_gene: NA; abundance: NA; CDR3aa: CATSARGPRETQYF; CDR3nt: TGTGCCACCAGTGCCCGGGGCCCCAGGGAGACCCAGTACTTC
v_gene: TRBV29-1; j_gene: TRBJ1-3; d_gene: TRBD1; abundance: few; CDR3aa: CSVLRGSGNTIYF; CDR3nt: TGCAGCGTTCTCAGGGGGTCTGGAAACACCATATATTTT
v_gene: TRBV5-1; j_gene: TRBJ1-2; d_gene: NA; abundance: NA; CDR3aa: CASSSTDYGYTF; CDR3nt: TGCGCCAGCAGTTCGACAGACTATGGCTACACCTTC
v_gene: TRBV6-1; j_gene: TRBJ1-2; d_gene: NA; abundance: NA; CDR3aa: CASSEAPGARGYGYTF; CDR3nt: TGTGCCAGCAGTGAAGCTCCGGGGGCGAGAGGCTATGGCTACACCTTC
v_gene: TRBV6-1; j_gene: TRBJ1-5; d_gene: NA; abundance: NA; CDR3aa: CASSEDVPNQPQHF; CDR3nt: TGTGCCAGCAGTGAAGATGTTCCCAATCAGCCCCAGCATTTT
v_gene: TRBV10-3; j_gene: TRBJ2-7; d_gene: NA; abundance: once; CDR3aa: CAIRGGYEQYF; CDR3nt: TGTGCCATCAGGGGCGGGTACGAGCAGTACTTC
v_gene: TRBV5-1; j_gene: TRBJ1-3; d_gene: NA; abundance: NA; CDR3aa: CASSDGRTSGNTIYF; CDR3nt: TGCGCCAGCAGCGACGGACGCACCTCTGGAAACACCATATATTTT
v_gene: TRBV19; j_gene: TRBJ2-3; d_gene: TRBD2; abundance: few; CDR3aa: CASSISGGSTDTQYF; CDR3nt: TGTGCCAGTAGTATTAGCGGGGGGAGCACAGATACGCAGTATTTT
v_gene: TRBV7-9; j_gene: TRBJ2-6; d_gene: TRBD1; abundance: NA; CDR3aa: CASDRGDRGLSGANVLTF; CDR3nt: TGTGCCAGCGACAGAGGGGACAGGGGGCTATCTGGGGCCAACGTCCTGACTTTC
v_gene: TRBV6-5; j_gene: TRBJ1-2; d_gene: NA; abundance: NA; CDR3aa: CASSYGGANGYTF; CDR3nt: TGTGCCAGCAGTTACGGGGGGGCTAATGGCTACACCTTC
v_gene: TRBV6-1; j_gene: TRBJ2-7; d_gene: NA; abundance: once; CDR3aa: CASSETPLDTRSYEQYF; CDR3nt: TGTGCCAGCAGTGAAACTCCCCTGGACACGAGATCCTACGAGCAGTACTTC
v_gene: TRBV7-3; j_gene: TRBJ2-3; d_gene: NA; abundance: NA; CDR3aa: CASSFVGGTDTQYF; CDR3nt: TGTGCCAGCAGCTTTGTCGGCGGCACAGATACGCAGTATTTT
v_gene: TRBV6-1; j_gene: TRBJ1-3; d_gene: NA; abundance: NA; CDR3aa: CASSEMGTGNTIYF; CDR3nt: TGTGCCAGCAGTGAAATGGGTACCGGGAACACCATATATTTT
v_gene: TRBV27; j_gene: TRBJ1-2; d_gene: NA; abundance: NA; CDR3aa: CASSGTRQSGYTF; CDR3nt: TGTGCCAGCAGTGGTACCCGACAGTCCGGCTACACCTTC
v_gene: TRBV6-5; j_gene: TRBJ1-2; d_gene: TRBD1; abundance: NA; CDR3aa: CASSYVRTGGGYGYTF; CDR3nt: TGTGCCAGCAGTTACGTAAGGACAGGGGGCGGCTATGGCTACACCTTC
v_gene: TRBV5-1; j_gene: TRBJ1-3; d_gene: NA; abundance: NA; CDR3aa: CASSLGASGNTIYF; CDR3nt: TGCGCCAGCAGCTTGGGCGCCTCTGGAAACACCATATATTTT
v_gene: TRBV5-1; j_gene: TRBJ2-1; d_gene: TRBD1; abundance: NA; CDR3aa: CASSFSTGGYNEQFF; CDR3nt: TGCGCCAGCAGCTTTTCGACAGGGGGTTACAATGAGCAGTTCTTC
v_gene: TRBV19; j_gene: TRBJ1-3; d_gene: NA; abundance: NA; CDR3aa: CASSSIPGREHDSGNTIYF; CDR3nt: TGTGCCAGTAGCAGTATACCGGGACGAGAACATGACTCTGGAAACACCATATATTTT
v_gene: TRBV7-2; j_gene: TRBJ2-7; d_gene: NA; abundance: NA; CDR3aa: CASSLLGPDHEQYF; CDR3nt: TGTGCCAGCAGCCTACTGGGACCGGACCACGAGCAGTACTTC
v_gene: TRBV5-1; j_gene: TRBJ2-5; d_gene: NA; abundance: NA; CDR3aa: CASSLDETQYF; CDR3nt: TGCGCCAGCAGCTTGGATGAGACCCAGTACTTC
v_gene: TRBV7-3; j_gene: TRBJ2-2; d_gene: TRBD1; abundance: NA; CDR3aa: CASSSPWGQGTNTGELFF; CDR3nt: TGTGCCAGCAGCTCCCCCTGGGGACAGGGGACGAACACCGGGGAGCTGTTTTTT
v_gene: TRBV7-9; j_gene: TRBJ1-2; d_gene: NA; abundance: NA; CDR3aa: CASSFRTRNYGYTF; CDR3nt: TGTGCCAGCAGCTTCAGGACCCGGAACTATGGCTACACCTTC
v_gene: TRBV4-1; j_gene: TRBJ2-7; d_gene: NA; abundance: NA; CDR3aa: CASSQGTGSSYEQYF; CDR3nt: TGCGCCAGCAGCCAAGGGACGGGGAGCTCCTACGAGCAGTACTTC
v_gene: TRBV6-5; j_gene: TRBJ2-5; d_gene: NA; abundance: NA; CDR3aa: CASSYLGGPGETQYF; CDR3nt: TGTGCCAGCAGTTACTTGGGGGGACCCGGGGAGACCCAGTACTTC
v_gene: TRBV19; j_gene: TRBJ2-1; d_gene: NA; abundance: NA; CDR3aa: CASRELGGQHYNEQFF; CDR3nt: TGTGCCAGTAGAGAATTAGGGGGGCAACACTACAATGAGCAGTTCTTC
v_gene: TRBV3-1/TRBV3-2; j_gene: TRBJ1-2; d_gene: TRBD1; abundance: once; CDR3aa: CASSRITGGLDYGYTF; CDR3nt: TGTGCCAGCAGCCGAATTACAGGGGGCTTAGACTATGGCTACACCTTC
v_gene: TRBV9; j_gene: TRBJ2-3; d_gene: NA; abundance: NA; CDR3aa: CARNISTDTQYF; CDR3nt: TGTGCCCGCAACATTAGCACAGATACGCAGTATTTT
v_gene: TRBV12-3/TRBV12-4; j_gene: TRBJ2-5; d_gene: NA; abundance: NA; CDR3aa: CASSLGPETQYF; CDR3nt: TGTGCCAGCAGTTTAGGGCCAGAGACCCAGTACTTC
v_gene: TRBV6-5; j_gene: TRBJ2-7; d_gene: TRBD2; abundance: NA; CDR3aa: CASSYYSGGNPTQQYF; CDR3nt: TGTGCCAGCAGTTACTACAGCGGGGGAAACCCTACGCAGCAGTACTTC
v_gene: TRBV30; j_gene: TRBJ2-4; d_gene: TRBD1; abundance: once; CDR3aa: CAWSRQGTGIQYF; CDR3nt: TGTGCCTGGAGCCGACAGGGTACGGGCATTCAGTACTTC